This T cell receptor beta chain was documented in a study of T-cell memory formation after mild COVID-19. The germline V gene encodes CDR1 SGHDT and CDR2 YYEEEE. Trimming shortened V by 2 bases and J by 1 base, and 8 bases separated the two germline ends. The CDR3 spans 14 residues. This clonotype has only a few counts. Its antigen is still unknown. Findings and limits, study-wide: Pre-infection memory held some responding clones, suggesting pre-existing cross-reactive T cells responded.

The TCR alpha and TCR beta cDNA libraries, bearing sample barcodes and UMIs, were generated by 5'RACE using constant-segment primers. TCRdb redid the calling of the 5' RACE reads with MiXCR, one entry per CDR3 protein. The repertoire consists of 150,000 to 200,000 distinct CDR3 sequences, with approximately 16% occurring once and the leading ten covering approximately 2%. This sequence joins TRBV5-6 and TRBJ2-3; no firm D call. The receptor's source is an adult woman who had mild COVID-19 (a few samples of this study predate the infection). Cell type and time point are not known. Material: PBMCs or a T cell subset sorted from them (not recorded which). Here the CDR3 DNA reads TGTGCCAGCAGCTTCGGACCCCGCACAGATACGCAGTATTTT. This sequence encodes CASSFGPRTDTQYF.